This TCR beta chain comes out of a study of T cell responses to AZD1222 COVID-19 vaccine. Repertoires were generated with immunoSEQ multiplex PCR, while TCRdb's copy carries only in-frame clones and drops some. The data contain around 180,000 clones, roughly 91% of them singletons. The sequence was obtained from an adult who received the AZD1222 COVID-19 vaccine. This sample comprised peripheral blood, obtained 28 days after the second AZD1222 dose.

The CDR3 sequence: CASSKAGTVIYEQYF. The CDR3 bases are TGTGCCAGTAGTAAGGCCGGGACGGTGATCTACGAGCAGTACTTC. This chain links TRBV19 with TRBJ2-7; D could derive from TRBD1 or TRBD2 (5 bases each). CDR3 length equals 15 residues. Trimming took off 4 bases at V and 3 bases at J, with 16 bases between the two ends. The germline gives CDR1 LNHDA, CDR2 SQIVND (reference sequence). The full variable domain, completed using reference TRBV19 and TRBJ2-7, is DGGITQSPKYLFRKEGQNVTLSCEQNLNHDAMYWYRQDPGQGLRLIYYSQIVNDFQKGDIAEGYSVSREKKESFPLTVTSAQKNPTAFYLCASSKAGTVIYEQYFGPGTRLTVT.